The clone carrying this TCR beta chain was seen at least ten times. Antigen unknown. The sample is drawn from a study of T cells in Graves' hyperthyroidism and ophthalmopathy. Points from the study as a whole: Ophthalmopathy was predicted by the model a median of roughly 6.7 months ahead of onset. Peripheral blood also featured most of the thyroid clonotypes expanded above 0.001.

RNA transcripts yielded amplified TCR beta CDR3 regions. HTBI primers were the set used in a first-round RT-PCR of the TCR CDR3. Each CDR3 protein gets one entry after TCRdb re-called the multiplex PCR reads with MiXCR. The sample has 400,000 to 450,000 distinct CDR3 sequences; approximately 15% are singletons. At least 3 on the Clinical Activity Score was recorded for ophthalmopathy patients, who also had NOSPECS grade at least 4 and duration under 3 months. The authors obtained PBMCs from over 8 ml of fresh peripheral blood. This sequence originates from a man aged 18 to 29 with Graves' ophthalmopathy. Specimen: blood.

This chain's CDR3 is CASSPRGVPNYEQYF. DNA for the CDR3: TGTGCCAGCAGTCCTCGCGGGGTCCCCAACTACGAGCAGTACTTC. The rearrangement joins TRBV12-3 or TRBV12-4 to TRBJ2-7; D possibly corresponds to TRBD2 (6 bases). This CDR3 has 15 residues. Trimming shortened V by 5 bases and J by 3 bases, and 17 bases separated the two germline ends.